Below are 32 T cell receptor beta chains sequenced from a single sample in a study of T cell changes during pregnancy in multiple sclerosis. Produced via immunoSEQ multiplex PCR; TCRdb's table is partial and in-frame only. This table has fewer than 85,000 clones, roughly 92% appearing once. The sequencing used peripheral blood, collected in the second trimester of pregnancy. These receptors were collected from a female donor with multiple sclerosis, enrolled in a pregnancy study.

The chain uses TRBV30 and TRBJ1-4; no firm D call. Trimming left V 4 bases short and J 5 bases short, with 17 bases between. In germline, CDR1 is GTSNPN, CDR2 SVGIG (reference sequence). The CDR3 consists of 15 residues. CDR3 sequence (DNA): TGTGCCTGGACTCCCCCCCCGGGATCGAATGAAAAACTGTTTTTT. This gives the protein CAWTPPPGSNEKLFF.

The V and J genes are TRBV2 and TRBJ2-1; TRBD2 is a possible D gene (6 bases). CDR3 length: 13 amino acids. From germline, CDR1 is SNHLY and CDR2 FYNNEI. V gave up 11 bases and J gave up 4 bases, with 15 bases separating them. The CDR3 loop is CAGGTLEYNEQFF. Here the CDR3 DNA reads TGTGCCGGGGGGACCCTCGAATACAATGAGCAGTTCTTC.

The V call is TRBV18, the J call TRBJ1-5; 7 nucleotides agree with TRBD1. The CDR3 sequence is 17 residues long. Germline V CDR1 and CDR2: KGHSH, LQKENI. Trimming at V came to 4 bases and at J to 0 bases, leaving 9 bases not matched to a gene. The CDR3 loop reads CASSRDRDFGSNQPQHF. CDR3 nucleotides: TGTGCCAGCTCACGAGACAGGGATTTTGGTAGCAATCAGCCCCAGCATTTT.

This clone has a handful of counts. The V and J genes are TRBV6-5 and TRBJ2-7; possible D gene TRBD1, 6 bases. This CDR3 spans 14 amino acids. V lost 2 bases and J lost 4, with 12 bases in between. From germline, CDR1 is MNHEY and CDR2 SVGAGI. The CDR3 sequence: CASSYETGSYEQYF. DNA of the CDR3: TGTGCCAGCAGTTACGAAACAGGGTCATACGAGCAGTACTTC.

The chain is built from TRBV28 and TRBJ1-1; D may be TRBD1 (6 bases). V gave up 3 bases and J gave up 1 base, with 18 bases separating them. CDR1 and CDR2 from the germline V gene are MDHEN and SYDVKM. The CDR3 consists of 17 residues. The CDR3 is CASSLNRGGFGNTEAFF. CDR3 bases: TGTGCCAGCAGTTTGAATAGGGGGGGGTTTGGGAACACTGAAGCTTTCTTT. Based on the CDR3 plus reference TRBV28 and TRBJ1-1, the full variable domain is DVKVTQSSRYLVKRTGEKVFLECVQDMDHENMFWYRQDPGLGLRLIYFSYDVKMKEKGDIPEGYSVSREKKERFSLILESASTNQTSMYLCASSLNRGGFGNTEAFFGQGTRLTVV.

This chain joins TRBV9 and TRBJ2-1, with D possibly being TRBD2 (5 bases). Germline CDR1 reads SGDLS; CDR2 reads YYNGEE. Trimming took off 3 bases at V and 5 bases at J, with 15 bases between the two ends. The CDR3 consists of 15 residues. The CDR3 protein is CASSGGREGHNEQFF. The CDR3 DNA is TGTGCCAGCAGCGGGGGTAGAGAGGGCCACAATGAGCAGTTCTTC.

This rearrangement joins TRBV30 to TRBJ1-6, with 9 bases matching TRBD1. The CDR3 contains 14 residues. V trimming: 4 bases; J trimming: 9 bases; junction bases outside the gene matches: 7. Germline lookup yields CDR1 GTSNPN and CDR2 SVGIG (reference sequence). This chain's CDR3 is CAWNPGQGRSPLHF. The CDR3 DNA reads TGTGCCTGGAACCCGGGACAGGGTCGTTCACCCCTCCACTTT.

The rearrangement uses TRBV19 and TRBJ2-5; 14 bases align to TRBD2. Germline CDR1 and CDR2: LNHDA and SQIVND (reference sequence). This CDR3 has 19 amino acids. V lost 5 bases and J lost 4; bases outside the gene matches: 15. The CDR3 DNA sequence: TGTGCCAGTAGTCTGGGGACCCGACTAGCGGGAGGGCCCTCAGAGACCCAGTACTTC. Residues: CASSLGTRLAGGPSETQYF.

The rearrangement links TRBV10-3 to TRBJ1-5; 10 positions agree with TRBD1. V dropped 7 bases and J dropped 3; count of bases not matched to a gene: 15. The V gene's germline CDR1 is ENHRY and CDR2 SYGVKD. The CDR3 has 18 residues. CDR3: CAIIFPYWDRGLNQPQHF. CDR3 sequence (DNA): TGTGCCATCATTTTCCCTTACTGGGACAGGGGTCTCAATCAGCCCCAGCATTTT.

This clone has a handful of counts. The J gene is TRBJ1-5, the V gene TRBV19; no clear D gene. The CDR3 runs to 14 residues. V lost 6 bases and J lost 1, with 10 bases in between. Germline CDR1 LNHDA, CDR2 SQIVND (reference sequence). The CDR3 loop reads CASSPVRSNQPQHF. CDR3 bases: TGTGCCAGTAGCCCCGTCAGAAGCAATCAGCCCCAGCATTTT. The complete variable domain, with remaining parts taken from reference TRBV19 and TRBJ1-5, reads DGGITQSPKYLFRKEGQNVTLSCEQNLNHDAMYWYRQDPGQGLRLIYYSQIVNDFQKGDIAEGYSVSREKKESFPLTVTSAQKNPTAFYLCASSPVRSNQPQHFGDGTRLSIL.

This chain connects TRBV6-1 to TRBJ1-3; 9 bases line up with TRBD1. Germline CDR1 and CDR2: MNHNS and SASEGT. The V gene end was trimmed by 4 bases and the J gene end by 2 bases; junction bases not matched to a gene: 3. The CDR3 consists of 15 residues. The CDR3 region is CASSVDRGPGNTIYF. The CDR3 DNA reads TGTGCCAGCAGTGTGGACAGGGGACCTGGAAACACCATATATTTT.

The rearrangement links TRBV27 to TRBJ1-1; a possible D gene is TRBD1 (5 bases). Trimming cost V 8 bases and J 6 bases, with 10 bases left between them. The germline CDR1 and CDR2 sequences are MNHEY and SMNVEV (reference sequence). The CDR3 is 11 residues long. The chain's CDR3 is CASVWGSEAFF. CDR3 in DNA: TGTGCCAGCGTCTGGGGCTCTGAAGCTTTCTTT.

The rearrangement links TRBV18 to TRBJ1-2; TRBD1 agrees at 9 bases. The trim removed 3 bases at V and 6 bases at J, leaving 2 bases unmatched. The CDR3 totals 13 residues. Looked up from germline, CDR1 is KGHSH and CDR2 is LQKENI. CDR3 in amino acids: CASSPDRGHGYTF. The CDR3 coding sequence is TGTGCCAGCTCACCGGACAGGGGACATGGCTACACCTTC.

The chain has TRBV30 and TRBJ1-6; D is undetermined. Germline V gene sequence: CDR1 GTSNPN, CDR2 SVGIG (reference sequence). V shed 7 bases and J shed 5 bases, with 15 bases lying between them. This CDR3 comprises 14 residues. DNA for the CDR3: TGTGCCTACGACGCTTCTAGGAATAATTCACCCCTCCACTTT. This encodes CAYDASRNNSPLHF.

V is TRBV7-8 and J is TRBJ2-5; a possible D gene is TRBD1 (5 bases). From germline, CDR1 is SGHVS and CDR2 FQNEAQ. V shed 0 bases and J shed 4 bases, with 12 bases lying between them. This CDR3 spans 15 amino acids. The CDR3 reads CASSLAQGTRETQYF. The CDR3 DNA reads TGTGCCAGCAGCTTAGCTCAGGGTACGAGAGAGACCCAGTACTTC.

The chain employs TRBV28 and TRBJ2-5; D perhaps matches TRBD1 (6 bases). CDR1 and CDR2 from the germline V gene are MDHEN and SYDVKM. The CDR3 is made up of 15 amino acids. V was cut by 5 bases and J by 5 bases, with 18 bases left in between. The chain's CDR3 is CASSPVKGVGETQYF. CDR3 bases: TGTGCCAGCAGTCCCGTCAAGGGGGTCGGGGAGACCCAGTACTTC. Combining the CDR3 with reference TRBV28 and TRBJ2-5 gives the whole variable domain DVKVTQSSRYLVKRTGEKVFLECVQDMDHENMFWYRQDPGLGLRLIYFSYDVKMKEKGDIPEGYSVSREKKERFSLILESASTNQTSMYLCASSPVKGVGETQYFGPGTRLLVL.

The chain uses TRBV11-2 and TRBJ2-3; 8 bases are a match to TRBD2. CDR3 size: 16 residues. Trimming took 4 bases from V and 3 from J; bases not matched to a gene: 9. From germline, CDR1 is SGHAT and CDR2 FQNNGV. The CDR3 loop is CASSSPVAGYTDTQYF. DNA for the CDR3: TGTGCCAGCAGCTCTCCAGTAGCGGGGTATACAGATACGCAGTATTTT.

The rearrangement links TRBV30 to TRBJ2-5, with unresolved D. The CDR3 sequence is 12 residues long. V lost 4 bases and J lost 2, with 8 bases in between. The V gene's germline CDR1 is GTSNPN and CDR2 SVGIG (reference sequence). CDR3 DNA sequence: TGTGCCTGGAATACCGGTCAAGAGACCCAGTACTTC. Amino acid sequence: CAWNTGQETQYF.

The V gene is TRBV28, the J gene TRBJ1-4, with D perhaps TRBD1 (6 bases). Germline CDR1 reads MDHEN; CDR2 reads SYDVKM. This CDR3 has 15 amino acids. Trimming shortened V by 6 bases and J by 8 bases, and 19 bases separated the two germline ends. CDR3 loop: CASSLGGGAGEKLFF. The CDR3 bases are TGTGCCAGCAGCCTCGGCGGGGGGGCTGGGGAAAAACTGTTTTTT.

The rearrangement links TRBV6-1 to TRBJ2-7; D is perhaps TRBD2 (7 bases). Trimming took 1 base from V and 4 from J, leaving 20 bases between them. Per the germline V gene, CDR1 is MNHNS and CDR2 is SASEGT. The CDR3 runs to 17 residues. The CDR3 sequence is CASSEEARGGRKYEQYF. CDR3 nucleotides: TGTGCCAGCAGTGAAGAAGCAAGGGGGGGGCGTAAGTACGAGCAGTACTTC.

This chain uses TRBV11-2 with TRBJ2-3; 9 positions match TRBD1. The V segment lost 3 bases and the J segment 6 bases; nucleotides outside the gene matches: 10. Germline V gives CDR1 SGHAT, CDR2 FQNNGV. This CDR3 is built from 16 residues. The CDR3 DNA reads as TGTGCCAGCAGCTTGACGGGACAGGGTTTCGGGGATACGCAGTATTTT. It encodes CASSLTGQGFGDTQYF.

In nucleotides, the CDR3 is TGTGCCAGCAGCTTCTTAGGGGGTTTGAACACTGAAGCTTTCTTT. This gives the protein CASSFLGGLNTEAFF. This chain joins TRBV14 and TRBJ1-1; tentative D call: TRBD1 (6 bases). CDR1 and CDR2 from the germline V gene are SGHDN and FVKESK. This CDR3 has 15 amino acids. V was cut by 5 bases and J by 0 bases, with 13 bases left in between.

This chain links TRBV28 with TRBJ2-7; 8 bases match TRBD1. V trimming: 5 bases; J trimming: 4 bases; junction bases outside the gene matches: 13. Germline V gene data show CDR1 as MDHEN and CDR2 as SYDVKM. The CDR3 runs 16 residues. The CDR3 bases are TGTGCCAGCAGTCAGGGGGCGCCAGGAAGCGGATACGAGCAGTACTTC. Its translation: CASSQGAPGSGYEQYF.

Notes on this clone: At the DNA level, this CDR3 is encoded by other sequences in the same sample as well. The chain combines TRBV29-1 with TRBJ2-7; possible D gene TRBD1, 5 bases. Germline CDR1 and CDR2: SQVTM and ANQGSEA. V shed 7 bases and J shed 0 bases, with 7 bases lying between them. The CDR3 length is 11 residues. The CDR3 nucleotides are TGCAGCGCCAGGGACTCCTACGAGCAGTACTTC. Translating gives CSARDSYEQYF.

J is TRBJ1-2 and V is TRBV4-1; D may be TRBD1 (5 bases). Trimming cost V 1 base and J 0 bases, with 12 bases left between them. The germline V gene has CDR1 MGHRA and CDR2 YSYEKL. CDR3 length: 16 amino acids. The CDR3 sequence is CASSQVGADTNYGYTF. The CDR3 bases are TGCGCCAGCAGCCAAGTTGGGGCGGACACTAACTATGGCTACACCTTC.

The chain links TRBV19 to TRBJ2-5, with a weak D call TRBD1 (6 bases). In germline, CDR1 is LNHDA, CDR2 SQIVND (reference sequence). Trimming left V 3 bases short and J 5 bases short, with 10 bases between. The CDR3 is 13 amino acids. This chain's CDR3 is CASSIAQGETQYF. The CDR3 nucleotides read TGTGCCAGTAGTATTGCACAGGGCGAGACCCAGTACTTC.

The chain uses TRBV18 and TRBJ2-2; TRBD1 might be the D (5 bases). Between the trimmed V and J ends, which lost 4 bases and 2 bases, there was a span of 14 bases. Germline V CDR1 and CDR2: KGHSH, LQKENI. The CDR3 length is 16 residues. The CDR3 sequence: CASSHGAAINTGELFF. CDR3 coding DNA: TGTGCCAGCTCACATGGGGCGGCGATAAACACCGGGGAGCTGTTTTTT.

This chain connects TRBV10-3 to TRBJ2-7; maybe TRBD2 (6 bases). There are 14 residues in the CDR3. CDR1 is ENHRY and CDR2 is SYGVKD in the germline V gene. With 4 bases removed from V and 6 bases from J, the gap between germline ends came to 16 bases. The DNA for the CDR3 is TGTGCCATCAGTGGAGTGGGGGGATTGGCCGAGCAGTACTTC. Translating gives CAISGVGGLAEQYF.

The CDR3 reads CASHTRQGTFYEQYF. The CDR3 DNA reads TGTGCCAGCCATACACGACAGGGCACCTTCTACGAGCAGTACTTC. The genes are TRBV28 and TRBJ2-7; 7 nucleotides line up with TRBD1. The length of the CDR3 is 15 residues. V lost 8 bases, J lost 3 bases, and 13 bases stayed unmatched. Germline-derived CDR1 and CDR2 are MDHEN and SYDVKM.

The V gene is TRBV6-5, the J gene TRBJ1-1; 8 bases map to TRBD1. Germline trimming cut 4 bases from V and 13 bases from J; bases unmatched to any gene: 8. CDR1 MNHEY and CDR2 SVGAGI come from the germline V gene. The CDR3 is 12 residues long. The CDR3 sequence: CASSSRDRQYFF. The CDR3 coding sequence is TGTGCCAGCAGTTCGAGGGACAGGCAATATTTCTTT.

The chain couples TRBV19 to TRBJ1-5, with 8 bases matching TRBD1. Germline V lookup: CDR1 LNHDA, CDR2 SQIVND (reference sequence). CDR3 length: 14 amino acids. The V segment lost 3 bases and the J segment 8 bases; nucleotides outside the gene matches: 6. CDR3 residues: CASSIRGPDEPQHF. The DNA of the CDR3 is TGTGCCAGTAGTATCAGGGGGCCCGATGAGCCCCAGCATTTT.

The genes are TRBV6-5 and TRBJ2-1; 7 bases map to TRBD1. The CDR3 runs to 13 residues. Trimming took 3 bases from V and 9 from J; bases not matched to a gene: 5. Germline CDR1 is MNHEY and CDR2 is SVGAGI. The CDR3 DNA follows: TGTGCCAGCAGTTATCGACAGGGTACTGAGCAGTTCTTC. It specifies CASSYRQGTEQFF.